This T cell receptor (beta chain) was identified during a study of cytomegalovirus exposure and HLA in healthy donors. Comments on this clone: The antigen remains undetermined.

This CDR3 region has 12 residues. CDR1 SEHNR and CDR2 FQNEAQ come from the germline V gene (reference sequence). Trimming at V came to 2 bases and at J to 14 bases, leaving 4 bases not matched to a gene. The PCR contained 60 Vbeta and 13 Jbeta primers. Only in-frame clones appear in the TCRdb table, and some are missing; sequencing was by immunoSEQ multiplex PCR. The table lists roughly 55,000 clones. General study points: As a later analysis showed, several of the most significant clusters appeared to be linked to common viral pathogens.

This chain uses TRBV7-9 with TRBJ2-2; 8 bases fit TRBD2. Sequencing was carried out using PBMCs. This clonotype originated in a man between 50 and 59 years old in good health and CMV-seropositive. As DNA, the CDR3 is TGTGCCAGCAGCTTAACTAGCGGTGGACTGTTTTTT. Translating it yields CASSLTSGGLFF.